This T cell receptor beta chain was recovered during a study of Ad26.COV2.S vaccination and SARS-CoV-2 variants. The data were produced by immunoSEQ multiplex PCR, yet TCRdb's version contains in-frame clones alone and is incomplete. The repertoire holds over 300,000 clones, with around 82% as singletons. Treatment: some 20 received Ad26.COV2.S at low or high dose, single or two shots; about 5 received placebo; per-sample allocation not given. It was on day 63 after the first vaccine or placebo injection that samples were taken. This CDR3 is 14 amino acids long. Germline CDR1 SGHRS, CDR2 YFSETQ. Unmatched junction bases numbered 5, after V lost 2 bases and J lost 10 bases.

The chain is built from TRBV5-1 and TRBJ2-1; 11 bases are a match to TRBD2. This clonotype was sampled from a person aged 18-60 years who received the Ad26.COV2.S COVID-19 vaccine or a placebo. The sample here was peripheral blood, taken in a trial of Ad26.COV2.S vaccine versus placebo. The CDR3 DNA reads TGCGCCAGCAGCTTAATAGCGGGGGGGCAGGAGCAGTTCTTC. It translates to CASSLIAGGQEQFF.